This T cell receptor (beta chain) is drawn from a study of T cell responses to AZD1222 COVID-19 vaccine. General study findings and limits: Scientists sampled the repertoires only once the peak T cell response had passed.

Generated by immunoSEQ multiplex PCR, the TCRdb table keeps only in-frame clones and is missing some. The data contain roughly 80,000 clones, 90% of them singletons. As for this clone: Its antigen is undetermined.

V shed 0 bases and J shed 3 bases, with 15 bases lying between them. The CDR3 runs to 16 residues. Germline V gene data show CDR1 as PRHDT and CDR2 as FYEKMQ (reference sequence). J is TRBJ2-7 and V is TRBV13; no clear D. The sequence came from an adult who received the AZD1222 COVID-19 vaccine. The source was peripheral blood, collected 28 days after the second AZD1222 dose. CDR3 nucleotide sequence: TGTGCCAGCAGCTTAGGCCTAAGATGGGGTAGCTACGAGCAGTACTTC. Amino acid sequence: CASSLGLRWGSYEQYF.